One and the same sample provided the 16 T cell receptor beta chains below, sequenced in a study of early T cells in non-severe SARS-CoV-2 infection. TCRdb analysed the 5' RACE reads with MiXCR anew, one entry per CDR3 protein. Of 50,000 to 60,000 distinct CDR3 sequences in the sample, under 15% were seen once. The sequenced sample consisted of whole blood. The source of these receptors is an adult who was a healthcare worker with PCR-confirmed SARS-CoV-2 infection or an uninfected control (not recorded which).

This chain connects TRBV6-2 or TRBV6-3 to TRBJ2-1, with D perhaps TRBD2 (6 bases). V lost 3 bases to trimming and J lost 7 bases, with 22 bases between them. Germline values: CDR1 MNHEY, CDR2 SVGEGT. This CDR3 has 17 residues. The CDR3 sequence: CASSYRFRQRGGNEQFF. Written as DNA, the CDR3 is TGTGCCAGCAGTTATCGGTTCAGGCAGCGCGGAGGGAATGAGCAGTTCTTC.

This clonotype has more than one count but fewer than ten. In DNA form, the CDR3 reads TGTGCCAGCAGTCTGGGGGCGCTAGCCAAAAACATTCAGTACTTC. As protein: CASSLGALAKNIQYF. The V gene is TRBV11-2, the J gene TRBJ2-4; tentatively, D is TRBD1 (6 bases). This CDR3 spans 15 amino acids. V lost 6 bases, J lost 0 bases, and 12 bases lay in between. The germline V gene encodes CDR1 SGHAT and CDR2 FQNNGV.

The rearrangement links TRBV6-5 to TRBJ2-5; 7 positions agree with TRBD1. The germline gives CDR1 MNHEY, CDR2 SVGAGI. The CDR3 extends over 15 amino acids. V dropped 5 bases and J dropped 2; count of bases not matched to a gene: 8. The CDR3 DNA sequence: TGTGCCAGCAGTCCATCCCCGACAGGGCAAGAGACCCAGTACTTC. Translation gives CASSPSPTGQETQYF.

CDR3 protein: CASSPSSDRAAYEQYF. The CDR3 region has the DNA TGTGCCAGCTCCCCCTCCTCGGACAGGGCCGCCTACGAGCAGTACTTC. This chain links TRBV18 with TRBJ2-7; 8 bases are shared with TRBD1. The CDR3 contains 16 residues. Germline CDR1 reads KGHSH; CDR2 reads LQKENI. V shed 6 bases, J shed 2 bases, and the junction held 12 bases outside the gene matches.

The V and J genes are TRBV6-2 or TRBV6-3 and TRBJ1-1, with unresolved D. V lost 6 bases, J lost 5 bases, and 7 bases lay in between. Germline loops: CDR1 MNHEY, CDR2 SVGEGT. The CDR3 runs 11 residues. The CDR3 reads CASSWATEAFF. In nucleotides, the CDR3 is TGTGCCAGCAGCTGGGCTACTGAAGCTTTCTTT.

CDR3 sequence reads: CASSYLSGANVLTF. The CDR3 DNA follows: TGTGCCAGCAGTTACTTATCTGGGGCCAACGTCCTGACTTTC. The chain is built from TRBV6-6 and TRBJ2-6; D not resolved. The length of the CDR3 is 14 residues. Trimming shortened V by 1 base and J by 1 base, and 2 bases separated the two germline ends. Germline V lookup: CDR1 MNHNY, CDR2 SVGAGI (reference sequence).

In this sample, this clonotype turned up many times. The chain employs TRBV20-1 and TRBJ2-3; D is undetermined. CDR1 is DFQATT and CDR2 is SNEGSKA in the germline V gene (reference sequence). The CDR3 covers 12 residues. V gave up 7 bases and J gave up 4 bases, with 12 bases separating them. The CDR3, as DNA: TGCAGTGTTCACAATCCCGCAGATACGCAGTATTTT. This encodes CSVHNPADTQYF.

This clonotype has just a few counts. The V gene is TRBV12-3 or TRBV12-4, the J gene TRBJ2-3; 10 bases are shared with TRBD2. The J segment lost 0 bases and the V segment lost 3 bases, leaving 3 bases of the junction unmatched. The CDR3 sequence is 16 residues long. In DNA form, the CDR3 reads TGTGCCAGCAGTTTGACTAGCGGGTTTAGCACAGATACGCAGTATTTT. Protein product: CASSLTSGFSTDTQYF.

The chain carries TRBV7-2 and TRBJ2-5; the D is unclear. Trimming took 6 bases from V and 5 from J, leaving 13 bases between them. Germline V gives CDR1 SGHTA, CDR2 FQGNSA. The CDR3 totals 13 residues. CDR3 sequence (DNA): TGTGCCAGCAGGCTGGACGGAGCGGAGACCCAGTACTTC. This translates into CASRLDGAETQYF.

This clonotype has a count of ten or more. The chain uses TRBV20-1 and TRBJ1-5, with 7 bases aligning to TRBD1. J gave up 1 base and V 6 bases, and 3 bases lay outside the gene matches. CDR1 is DFQATT, CDR2 SNEGSKA, per germline (reference sequence). The CDR3 consists of 13 residues. CDR3 residues: CSARGGSNQPQHF. For the CDR3, the DNA is TGCAGTGCCAGGGGGGGAAGCAATCAGCCCCAGCATTTT.

The rearrangement uses TRBV6-1 and TRBJ2-1; perhaps D is TRBD1 or TRBD2 (5 bases each). The CDR3 has 10 amino acids. Germline V gene sequence: CDR1 MNHNS, CDR2 SASEGT. Trimming shortened V by 10 bases and J by 9 bases, and 10 bases separated the two germline ends. CDR3 loop: CATRDGEQFF. CDR3 nucleotide sequence: TGTGCCACTAGGGACGGTGAGCAGTTCTTC.

This clonotype came up many times. This chain's CDR3 is CASSAPAVGYYGYTF. The CDR3 nucleotides are TGTGCCAGTAGCGCTCCGGCCGTGGGATACTATGGCTACACCTTC. The chain recombines TRBV19 with TRBJ1-2; D remains ambiguous. The CDR3 totals 15 residues. Per the germline V gene, CDR1 is LNHDA and CDR2 is SQIVND (reference sequence). Trimming cost V 6 bases and J 3 bases, with 17 bases left between them. Using reference TRBV19 and TRBJ1-2 for the parts outside the CDR3, the full variable domain is DGGITQSPKYLFRKEGQNVTLSCEQNLNHDAMYWYRQDPGQGLRLIYYSQIVNDFQKGDIAEGYSVSREKKESFPLTVTSAQKNPTAFYLCASSAPAVGYYGYTFGSGTRLTVV.

The chain links TRBV29-1 to TRBJ1-1; D call uncertain. The CDR3 loop spans 10 amino acids. Germline loops: CDR1 SQVTM, CDR2 ANQGSEA. Trimming pared 4 bases from V and 3 bases from J, leaving 3 bases between. The CDR3 region is CSVVDTEAFF. CDR3 bases: TGCAGCGTTGTGGACACTGAAGCTTTCTTT. Together with reference TRBV29-1 and TRBJ1-1, the CDR3 gives the full variable domain: SAVISQKPSRDICQRGTSLTIQCQVDSQVTMMFWYRQQPGQSLTLIATANQGSEATYESGFVIDKFPISRPNLTFSTLTVSNMSPEDSSIYLCSVVDTEAFFGQGTRLTVV.

This clonotype was seen repeatedly, ten times or more. The chain combines TRBV9 with TRBJ2-5, with 8 bases identical to TRBD1. V lost 0 bases to trimming and J lost 3 bases; unmatched junction nucleotides: 4. The CDR3 runs 15 residues. Germline V gene sequence: CDR1 SGDLS, CDR2 YYNGEE. The CDR3 loop reads CASSVDQGAKETQYF. The DNA for the CDR3 is TGTGCCAGCAGCGTAGATCAGGGGGCTAAAGAGACCCAGTACTTC.

This clonotype was observed a few times. The chain couples TRBV29-1 to TRBJ2-5; 8 bases align to TRBD2. The V gene end was trimmed by 7 bases and the J gene end by 2 bases; junction bases not matched to a gene: 12. Germline CDR1 reads SQVTM; CDR2 reads ANQGSEA. The CDR3 contains 15 residues. Written as DNA, the CDR3 is TGCAGCGCTCTGAAAGCGGGGGCGGTTCAAGAGACCCAGTACTTC. Residues: CSALKAGAVQETQYF.

Comment on this clonotype: Just one base apart from a much larger clone, this may be a read error. The chain has TRBV29-1 and TRBJ2-7; D might be TRBD1 (5 bases). V was trimmed by 4 bases and J by 2 bases, leaving 6 bases between them. Germline values: CDR1 SQVTM, CDR2 ANQGSEA. The CDR3 loop spans 11 amino acids. The CDR3, as DNA: TGCAGCGTTGCAGGGCCCTACGAGCAGTACTTC. It yields the protein CSVAGPYEQYF.